This passage covers 27 T cell receptor beta chains from one sample sequenced in a study of cytotoxic CD8 clonotypes in ibrutinib-treated CLL. Sequencing was performed with immunoSEQ multiplex PCR; in TCRdb, only in-frame clones are kept and a portion is missing. The sample records some 24,000 clones, approximately 72% being singletons. The specimen was PBMCs, collected before ibrutinib treatment. These receptors were taken from a human donor with chronic lymphocytic leukemia.

CDR3 region: CASSLVRDRAFNEKLFF. CDR3 DNA: TGTGCCAGCAGCTTGGTTCGGGACAGGGCTTTTAATGAAAAACTGTTTTTT. This chain links TRBV5-6 with TRBJ1-4; 9 bases match TRBD1. V was clipped by 0 bases and J by 4 bases; unmatched bases: 7. Germline V lookup: CDR1 SGHDT, CDR2 YYEEEE. The CDR3 sequence is 17 residues long.

The chain joins TRBV7-2 to TRBJ2-7, with D perhaps TRBD2 (5 bases). Between the trimmed V and J ends, which lost 1 base and 4 bases, there was a span of 20 bases. This CDR3 is 17 amino acids long. Germline assignment: CDR1 SGHTA and CDR2 FQGNSA. CDR3 sequence reads: CASSLVPVGWETYEQYF. In nucleotides, the CDR3 is TGTGCCAGCAGCTTAGTCCCCGTTGGGTGGGAGACGTACGAGCAGTACTTC.

This chain connects TRBV7-9 to TRBJ2-2, with no clear D. This CDR3 spans 14 amino acids. Germline V gene data show CDR1 as SEHNR and CDR2 as FQNEAQ (reference sequence). Trimming stripped 2 bases from V and 0 bases from J, with 4 bases between. The CDR3, as DNA: TGTGCCAGCAGCTTAAGGCCGAACACCGGGGAGCTGTTTTTT. Translation: CASSLRPNTGELFF.

The rearrangement links TRBV5-1 to TRBJ2-1, with 9 bases identical to TRBD2. The CDR3 is made up of 16 amino acids. After removal of 1 base from V and 1 base from J, the junction contained 3 bases not matched to a gene. From germline, CDR1 is SGHRS and CDR2 YFSETQ. The CDR3 nucleotides read TGCGCCAGCAGCTTGATAGCGGGAGTTTCCTACAATGAGCAGTTCTTC. As protein: CASSLIAGVSYNEQFF.

In its sample, this clone was seen a few times. V and J are TRBV29-1 and TRBJ1-2, with D uncertain. Germline V gene data show CDR1 as SQVTM and CDR2 as ANQGSEA. The V and J ends lost 4 bases and 4 bases respectively, with 16 bases between them. This CDR3 contains 14 residues. In nucleotides, the CDR3 is TGCAGCGTTGGGACCGACATCGGAGGCTATGGCTACACCTTC. It encodes CSVGTDIGGYGYTF.

The chain carries TRBV5-1 and TRBJ2-3, with 12 bases identical to TRBD2. This CDR3 spans 18 amino acids. Unmatched junction bases numbered 7, after V lost 0 bases and J lost 2 bases. The germline CDR1 and CDR2 sequences are SGHRS and YFSETQ. The CDR3 bases are TGCGCCAGCAGCTTGGAGACTAGCGGGAGCTCAAACACAGATACGCAGTATTTT. It encodes CASSLETSGSSNTDTQYF.

The V and J genes are TRBV14 and TRBJ1-1, with D unclear. Germline CDR1 and CDR2: SGHDN and FVKESK. V was shortened by 0 bases and J by 8 bases, with 10 bases between the two germline ends. This CDR3 is 13 amino acids long. The CDR3 DNA is TGTGCCAGCAGCCAAGATAATAGGGCAGAAGCTTTCTTT. This gives the protein CASSQDNRAEAFF.

The chain uses TRBV21-1 and TRBJ1-4. TRBV21-1 is marked as a pseudogene. The CDR3 is 16 amino acids. CDR3 region: CASSPQAGPMGEKLFF. The CDR3 nucleotides read TGTGCCAGCAGCCCCCAAGCGGGCCCTATGGGGGAAAAACTGTTTTTT.

This clone was found a few times. The chain employs TRBV19 and TRBJ1-3, with D perhaps matching TRBD1 (5 bases). The germline V and J ends were trimmed by 3 bases and 0 bases, with 9 bases remaining between them. Germline CDR1 and CDR2: LNHDA and SQIVND (reference sequence). The CDR3 spans 15 residues. The CDR3 nucleotides are TGTGCCAGTAGTATCGAGGGGAGCTCTGGAAACACCATATATTTT. It codes for CASSIEGSSGNTIYF.

The V gene is TRBV7-9, the J gene TRBJ2-3; 8 nucleotides agree with TRBD2. The CDR3 runs to 18 residues. V gave up 1 base and J gave up 1 base; unmatched junction bases: 10. Germline CDR1 reads SEHNR; CDR2 reads FQNEAQ (reference sequence). The CDR3 DNA follows: TGTGCCAGCAGCTTAGAGTTAGCGGGGCCTCCTGGCACAGATACGCAGTATTTT. It translates to CASSLELAGPPGTDTQYF.

This chain connects TRBV28 to TRBJ1-1; D is uncertain. V was cut by 8 bases and J by 11 bases, with 18 bases left in between. There are 12 residues in the CDR3. From germline, CDR1 is MDHEN and CDR2 SYDVKM. For the CDR3, the DNA is TGTGCCAGCGGGGTAGGACTGCCTGGGGCTTTCTTT. Translated, it gives CASGVGLPGAFF.

The chain employs TRBV9 and TRBJ2-3, with TRBD2 matching 9 bases. The V and J ends lost 0 bases and 4 bases, in that order; junction bases with no gene match: 3. Germline V gene data show CDR1 as SGDLS and CDR2 as YYNGEE. This CDR3 contains 15 residues. For the CDR3, the DNA is TGTGCCAGCAGCGTAGGGGGACTAGCTGCAGATACGCAGTATTTT. Translation: CASSVGGLAADTQYF.

The V and J genes are TRBV2 and TRBJ2-5, with 10 bases aligning to TRBD2. This CDR3 is built from 15 residues. Germline V gene lookup returns CDR1 SNHLY and CDR2 FYNNEI. The V and J ends lost 5 bases and 6 bases, in that order; junction bases with no gene match: 9. This chain's CDR3 is CASSNRGAGGKTQYF. For the CDR3, the DNA is TGTGCCAGCAGTAACCGCGGAGCGGGAGGGAAGACCCAGTACTTC.

As DNA, the CDR3 is TGTGCCATCAGTGAGTCGATCGGGCTGGGCTACACCTTC. It is translated as CAISESIGLGYTF. J is TRBJ1-2 and V is TRBV10-3, with no clear D. Germline CDR1 ENHRY, CDR2 SYGVKD. Trimming pared 0 bases from V and 8 bases from J, leaving 10 bases between. The CDR3 runs to 13 residues.

The chain links TRBV7-2 to TRBJ1-2; TRBD1 matches 10 bases. This CDR3 is built from 15 residues. CDR1 is SGHTA, CDR2 FQGNSA, per germline. V trimming: 9 bases; J trimming: 4 bases; junction bases outside the gene matches: 11. This CDR3 reads CASWGTGVMIYGYTF. Here the CDR3 DNA reads TGTGCCAGTTGGGGGACAGGGGTGATGATCTATGGCTACACCTTC.

V gene TRBV6-6 combines with J gene TRBJ2-2; TRBD2 matches 7 bases. Looked up from germline, CDR1 is MNHNY and CDR2 is SVGAGI (reference sequence). Losses at the gene ends were 3 bases for V and 5 bases for J; bases not matched to a gene: 9. CDR3 length equals 16 residues. Written as DNA, the CDR3 is TGTGCCAGCAGTTATCTGGGGGAGGGCCCTACCGGGGAGCTGTTTTTT. Translating it yields CASSYLGEGPTGELFF.

The rearrangement uses TRBV9 and TRBJ2-2; 11 positions match TRBD1. The CDR3 extends over 17 amino acids. Germline loops: CDR1 SGDLS, CDR2 YYNGEE. V lost 4 bases, J lost 5 bases, and 10 bases stayed unmatched. The CDR3 nucleotides are TGTGCCAGCAGCCCCCAGGGGGGGACAGGGGGGACCGGGGAGCTGTTTTTT. Translating it yields CASSPQGGTGGTGELFF.

This chain connects TRBV2 to TRBJ2-7, with 8 bases lining up with TRBD1. CDR1 is SNHLY, CDR2 FYNNEI, per germline. V lost 6 bases and J lost 6; bases outside the gene matches: 7. The CDR3 has 13 amino acids. DNA of the CDR3: TGTGCCAGCAGGGAGGACAGGGTGACCGAGCAGTACTTC. Translated: CASREDRVTEQYF.

CDR3 amino acids: CASSPGMENTIYF. In nucleotides, the CDR3 is TGTGCCAGCAGCCCCGGAATGGAGAACACCATATATTTT. The gene calls are TRBV5-6 and TRBJ1-3; D not resolved. CDR1 and CDR2 from the germline V gene are SGHDT and YYEEEE. CDR3 length: 13 amino acids. V gave up 4 bases and J gave up 7 bases, with 12 bases separating them.

The chain recombines TRBV5-5 with TRBJ1-2, with a weak D call TRBD1 (5 bases). Germline V gene sequence: CDR1 SGHKS, CDR2 YYEKEE (reference sequence). The CDR3 has 15 residues. Trimming took 0 bases from V and 3 from J, leaving 12 bases between them. The CDR3 DNA follows: TGTGCCAGCAGCTTGGGGCAGGGCAATTACTATGGCTACACCTTC. This translates into CASSLGQGNYYGYTF.

This clone appeared a few times. The chain recombines TRBV28 with TRBJ1-1; 7 bases fit TRBD1. Germline V gene lookup returns CDR1 MDHEN and CDR2 SYDVKM. The CDR3 has 13 residues. V was pared by 7 bases and J by 1 base, with 3 bases of the junction left unmatched. The CDR3 region is CASTSGGNTEAFF. Here the CDR3 DNA reads TGTGCCAGCACCTCAGGGGGGAACACTGAAGCTTTCTTT. The full variable domain, completed using reference TRBV28 and TRBJ1-1, is DVKVTQSSRYLVKRTGEKVFLECVQDMDHENMFWYRQDPGLGLRLIYFSYDVKMKEKGDIPEGYSVSREKKERFSLILESASTNQTSMYLCASTSGGNTEAFFGQGTRLTVV.

V usage is TRBV7-2 and J usage is TRBJ1-2, with D hard to call. This CDR3 is 14 amino acids long. Trimming removed 1 base at V and 4 bases at J, with 10 bases between. Germline loops: CDR1 SGHTA, CDR2 FQGNSA. The DNA for the CDR3 is TGTGCCAGCAGCTTAGACCACATCGGCTATGGCTACACCTTC. Translated, it gives CASSLDHIGYGYTF.

Comments on this clone: The same CDR3 arises from other DNA sequences in this sample as well. The CDR3 region has the DNA TGTGCCAGCAGCTTAGCGACAGGGAGCACAGATACGCAGTATTTT. It yields the protein CASSLATGSTDTQYF. This chain uses TRBV7-9 with TRBJ2-3; the match to TRBD1 covers 7 bases. The length of the CDR3 is 15 residues. Germline trimming cut 0 bases from V and 0 bases from J; bases unmatched to any gene: 0. Germline V CDR1 and CDR2: SEHNR, FQNEAQ (reference sequence). Variable domain in full (rest from reference TRBV7-9 and TRBJ2-3): DTGVSQNPRHKITKRGQNVTFRCDPISEHNRLYWYRQTLGQGPEFLTYFQNEAQLEKSRLLSDRFSAERPKGSFSTLEIQRTEQGDSAMYLCASSLATGSTDTQYFGPGTRLTVL.

The V and J genes are TRBV5-3 and TRBJ1-1, with 7 bases identical to TRBD1. TRBV5-3 is an open reading frame, and its role is uncertain. The CDR3 totals 13 residues. J was trimmed by 3 bases and V by 5 bases; bases with no gene match: 4. The CDR3 coding sequence is TGTGCCAGAAGGGAACAGGGGCACACTGAAGCTTTCTTT. Its protein is CARREQGHTEAFF.

This clone was counted only a few times. The V call is TRBV19, the J call TRBJ2-7; the D is unclear. The CDR3 is 14 residues long. CDR1 LNHDA and CDR2 SQIVND come from the germline V gene (reference sequence). The germline V and J ends were trimmed by 1 base and 0 bases, with 7 bases remaining between them. This CDR3 reads CASSIGSNSYEQYF. CDR3 DNA: TGTGCCAGTAGTATAGGTTCTAACTCCTACGAGCAGTACTTC.

The chain joins TRBV5-1 to TRBJ1-1; the D gene is possibly TRBD1 (5 bases). V dropped 4 bases and J dropped 1 base, with 17 bases sitting between them. Germline CDR1 reads SGHRS; CDR2 reads YFSETQ. The CDR3 contains 16 residues. The chain's CDR3 is CASSPGTALGNTEAFF. CDR3 DNA: TGCGCCAGCAGCCCCGGGACGGCCCTGGGGAACACTGAAGCTTTCTTT.

The chain couples TRBV5-6 to TRBJ2-5; no clear D gene. The ends were cut back, 3 bases at V and 5 bases at J, with 11 bases in the middle. This CDR3 region has 13 residues. CDR1 SGHDT and CDR2 YYEEEE come from the germline V gene. CDR3 loop: CASSSQWAETQYF. The DNA for the CDR3 is TGTGCCAGCAGCTCCCAGTGGGCGGAGACCCAGTACTTC.